One T cell receptor (beta chain) is described in this entry. Combining a sample-barcoded 5' primer with a J-beta primer mix, a second PCR ran for roughly 6 to 12 cycles. TCRdb analysed the 5' RACE reads with MiXCR anew, one entry per CDR3 protein. The sample holds hundreds of thousands of distinct CDR3 sequences, about 48% seen once. This record belongs to a study of blood T cells in healthy people across ages. The material sequenced was blood. The clonotype originates from a young man in good health.

The CDR3 region has the DNA TGTGCCAGTAGTATAGATCTGGCAGAGATAAGAAACAATCAGCCCCAGCATTTT. This encodes CASSIDLAEIRNNQPQHF. The chain has TRBV19 and TRBJ1-5; unclear D gene. Germline V CDR1 and CDR2: LNHDA, SQIVND (reference sequence). V lost 0 bases, J lost 3 bases, and 18 bases lay in between. The CDR3 loop spans 18 amino acids.